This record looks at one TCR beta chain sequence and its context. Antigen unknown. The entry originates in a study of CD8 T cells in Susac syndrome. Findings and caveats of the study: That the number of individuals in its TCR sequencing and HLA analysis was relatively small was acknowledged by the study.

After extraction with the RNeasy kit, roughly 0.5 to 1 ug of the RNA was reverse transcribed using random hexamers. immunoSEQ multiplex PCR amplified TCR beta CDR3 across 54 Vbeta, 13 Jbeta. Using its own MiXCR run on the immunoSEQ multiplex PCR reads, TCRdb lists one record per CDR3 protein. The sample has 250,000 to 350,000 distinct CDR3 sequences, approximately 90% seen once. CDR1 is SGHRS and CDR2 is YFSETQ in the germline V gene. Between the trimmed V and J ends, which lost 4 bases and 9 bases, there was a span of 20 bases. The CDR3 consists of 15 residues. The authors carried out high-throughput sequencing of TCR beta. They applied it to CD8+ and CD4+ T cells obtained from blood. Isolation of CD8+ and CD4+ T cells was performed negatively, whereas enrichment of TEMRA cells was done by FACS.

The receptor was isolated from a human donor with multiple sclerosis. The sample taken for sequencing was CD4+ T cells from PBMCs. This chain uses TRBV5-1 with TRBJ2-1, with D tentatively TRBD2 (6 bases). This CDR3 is CASSTGSSVLVEQFF. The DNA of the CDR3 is TGCGCCAGCAGCACTGGCTCTAGCGTTTTAGTTGAGCAGTTCTTC.